This TCR beta chain was found in a study of shared clonotypes between healthy human individuals. Germline trimming cut 6 bases from V and 5 bases from J; bases unmatched to any gene: 17. Looked up from germline, CDR1 is MDHEN and CDR2 is SYDVKM. There are 17 residues in the CDR3. This table comes from immunoSEQ multiplex PCR, and its TCRdb copy is limited to in-frame clones, with some not included. The sample holds roughly 2.1 million clones, 85% to 95% seen once. Positive CCR7 selection of CD45RO-negative cells yielded the naive CD8 cells, and terminally differentiated effector memory CD45RA+ cells were excluded.

The rearrangement joins TRBV28 to TRBJ2-5; TRBD2 matches 8 bases. Sample: naive CD8+ T cells from PBMCs. The sequence derives from a young man in good health. Some clones in this sample may be carry-over from other donors' samples. CDR3 nucleotides: TGTGCCAGCAGGGCGACTAGCGCCACCACATTTCAGGAGACCCAGTACTTC. Translated: CASRATSATTFQETQYF.